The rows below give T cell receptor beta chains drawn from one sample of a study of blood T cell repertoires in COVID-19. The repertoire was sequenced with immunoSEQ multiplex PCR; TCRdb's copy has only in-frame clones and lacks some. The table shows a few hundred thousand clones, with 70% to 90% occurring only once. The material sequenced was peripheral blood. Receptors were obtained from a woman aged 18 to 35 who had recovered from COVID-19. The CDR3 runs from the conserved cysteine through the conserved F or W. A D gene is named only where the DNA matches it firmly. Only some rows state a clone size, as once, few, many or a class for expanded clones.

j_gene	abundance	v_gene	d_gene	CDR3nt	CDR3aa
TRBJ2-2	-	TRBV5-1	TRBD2	TGCGCCAGCAGCTTGTTGACTAGCGGACCGGGAGAGCTGTTTTTT	CASSLLTSGPGELFF
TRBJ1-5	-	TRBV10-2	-	TGCGCCAGCAGTGAGTTGACAGGAGCCGCGGAGCCCCAGCATTTT	CASSELTGAAEPQHF
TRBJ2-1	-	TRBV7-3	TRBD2	TGTGCCAGCAGCTTGACTAGCGGGAGGGCGGGTGAGCAGTTCTTC	CASSLTSGRAGEQFF
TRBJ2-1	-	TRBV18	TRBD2	TGTGCCAGCTCACCACCGGATTTTAGCGGGACTAGCGGGAGGGGTGAGCAGTTCTTC	CASSPPDFSGTSGRGEQFF
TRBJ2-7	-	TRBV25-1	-	TGTGCCAGCAGTGGCGTAAGTTCAGGGAACCACGAGCAGTACTTC	CASSGVSSGNHEQYF
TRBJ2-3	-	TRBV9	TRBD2	TGTGCCAGCAGTGACCGGGACTACACAGATACGCAGTATTTT	CASSDRDYTDTQYF
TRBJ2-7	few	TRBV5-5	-	TGTGCCAGCAGCTTGGGACAGTCTCCCTACGAGCAGTACTTC	CASSLGQSPYEQYF
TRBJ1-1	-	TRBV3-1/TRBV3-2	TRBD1	TGTGCCAGCAGCCGCGTCAGGGGGACTGAAGCTTTCTTT	CASSRVRGTEAFF
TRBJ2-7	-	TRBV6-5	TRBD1	TGTGCCAGCAGACGACCCGGGACAGGGAACTACGAGCAGTACTTC	CASRRPGTGNYEQYF
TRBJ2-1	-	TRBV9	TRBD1	TGTGCCAGCAGCGTAGGTTCGCGGACAGGGGGGGATGAGCAGTTCTTC	CASSVGSRTGGDEQFF
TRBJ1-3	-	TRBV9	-	TGTGCCAGCAGCGTAGCTACCGGGAGGAACTCTGGAAACACCATATATTTT	CASSVATGRNSGNTIYF
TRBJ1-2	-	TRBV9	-	TGTGCCAGCAGCGGGGACCGGGACTTTAACTATGGCTACACCTTC	CASSGDRDFNYGYTF
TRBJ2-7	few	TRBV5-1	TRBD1	TGCGCCAGCAGTAGAGTGTGGACAGGGGAATACGAGCAGTACTTC	CASSRVWTGEYEQYF
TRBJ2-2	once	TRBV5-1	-	TGCGCCAGCAGCTTGGATCCATCGAACACCGGGGAGCTGTTTTTT	CASSLDPSNTGELFF
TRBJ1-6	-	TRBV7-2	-	TGTGCCAGCAGCTTAGCACAGATTAATTCACCCCTCCACTTT	CASSLAQINSPLHF
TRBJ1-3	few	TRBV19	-	TGTGCCAGTCGGCGGGGTGTCGGTGGAAACACCATATATTTT	CASRRGVGGNTIYF
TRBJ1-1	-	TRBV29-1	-	TGCAGCGTTGAACTCCGACAGGCCACTGAAGCTTTCTTT	CSVELRQATEAFF
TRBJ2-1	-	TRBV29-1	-	TGCAGCGTTGAAGATATACGTACAGGTTCGAATGAGCAGTTCTTC	CSVEDIRTGSNEQFF
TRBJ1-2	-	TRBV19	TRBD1	TGTGCCAGTAGTATAGGCAGGGGACAGCGAGATGGCTACACCTTC	CASSIGRGQRDGYTF
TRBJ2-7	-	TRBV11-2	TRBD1	TGTGCCAGCAGCTGGGGACAGGGATTATCCTACGAGCAGTACTTC	CASSWGQGLSYEQYF
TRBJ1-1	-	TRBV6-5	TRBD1	TGTGCCAGCAGGAACAGGGGGCTGGGGACTGAAGCTTTCTTT	CASRNRGLGTEAFF
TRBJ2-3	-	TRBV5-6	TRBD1	TGTGCCAGCAGCTTTGTTGACAGGGATACAGATACGCAGTATTTT	CASSFVDRDTDTQYF
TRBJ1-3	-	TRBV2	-	TGTGCCAGCAGCCTCAGGGGTATCGGAAACACCATATATTTT	CASSLRGIGNTIYF
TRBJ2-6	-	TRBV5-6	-	TGTGCCAGCAGCTCAGGGGAAGCTGGGGCCAACGTCCTGACTTTC	CASSSGEAGANVLTF
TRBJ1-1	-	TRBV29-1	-	TGCAGCGTTGAACAGGGCACTGAAGCTTTCTTT	CSVEQGTEAFF
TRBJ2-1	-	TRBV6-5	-	TGTGCCAGCAGTTACGAAGGGACTGCCGCCTACAATGAGCAGTTCTTC	CASSYEGTAAYNEQFF
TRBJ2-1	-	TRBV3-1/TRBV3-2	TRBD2	TGTGCCAGCAGCCAGCCCCGACTAGCGGGCACCCGCAATGAGCAGTTCTTC	CASSQPRLAGTRNEQFF
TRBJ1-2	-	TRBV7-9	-	TGTGCCAGCAGCTTTACAGGGAGGGATGGCTACACCTTC	CASSFTGRDGYTF
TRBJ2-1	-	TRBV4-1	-	TGCGCCAGCAGCCAAGTCTTTTCAGCTAGTCCCTACAATGAGCAGTTCTTC	CASSQVFSASPYNEQFF
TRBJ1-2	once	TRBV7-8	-	TGTGCCAGCAGCTTAGACTTCTATGGCTACACCTTC	CASSLDFYGYTF
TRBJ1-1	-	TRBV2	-	TGTGCCAGCAGTGAGGAAAGACTCTCCTCTTATAACACTGAAGCTTTCTTT	CASSEERLSSYNTEAFF
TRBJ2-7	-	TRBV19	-	TGTGCCAGTAGCTCGACAGGCGCGAGCGAGCAGTACTTC	CASSSTGASEQYF
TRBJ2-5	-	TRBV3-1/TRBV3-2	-	TGTGCCAGCAGCCAAGATCCCGGTGGCCAAGAGACCCAGTACTTC	CASSQDPGGQETQYF
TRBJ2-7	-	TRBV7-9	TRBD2	TGTGCCAGCCTGGGCGGGAGGGACCACGAGCAGTACTTC	CASLGGRDHEQYF
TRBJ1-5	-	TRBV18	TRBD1	TGTGCCAGCTCACTCACAGGGGGGAGTCAGCCCCAGCATTTT	CASSLTGGSQPQHF
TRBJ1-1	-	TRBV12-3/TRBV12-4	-	TGTGCCAGCAGTTTTGGGGAGAGGACTGAAGCTTTCTTT	CASSFGERTEAFF
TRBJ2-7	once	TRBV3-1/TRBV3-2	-	TGTGCCAGCAGCCAAGATCCGAGGAGGAGCGGCTCCTACGAGCAGTACTTC	CASSQDPRRSGSYEQYF
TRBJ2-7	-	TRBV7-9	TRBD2	TGTGCCAGCGGTAAAGAAAGCGGGACCTCATACGAGCAGTACTTC	CASGKESGTSYEQYF
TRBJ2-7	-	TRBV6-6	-	TGTGCCAGCACCCTGGGGCAAATGAGCTCCTACGAGCAGTACTTC	CASTLGQMSSYEQYF
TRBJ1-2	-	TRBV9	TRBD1	TGTGCCAGCAGCCCCGAGTCGGCAGGGGGCATCTATGGCTACACCTTC	CASSPESAGGIYGYTF
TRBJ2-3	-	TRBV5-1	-	TGCGCCAGCAGCTTGGGCCGGACAGATACGCAGTATTTT	CASSLGRTDTQYF
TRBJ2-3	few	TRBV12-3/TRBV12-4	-	TGTGCCAGCAGTTTCTCGTCAGATACGCAGTATTTT	CASSFSSDTQYF
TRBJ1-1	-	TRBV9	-	TGTGCCAGCAGCGCCTCCGGGGATTGGACTGAAGCTTTCTTT	CASSASGDWTEAFF
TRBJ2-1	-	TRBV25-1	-	TGTGCCAGCAGTGACGACGGACGGGGGAGCCGGGACAATGAGCAGTTCTTC	CASSDDGRGSRDNEQFF
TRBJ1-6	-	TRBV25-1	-	TGTGCCAGCAGTGAAAACCAGGGGCGGTACCACAAAAATTCACCCCTCCACTTT	CASSENQGRYHKNSPLHF
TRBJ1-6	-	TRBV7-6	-	TGTGCCAGCAGCCCACGGGGGGGGGCGAATTCACCCCTCCACTTT	CASSPRGGANSPLHF
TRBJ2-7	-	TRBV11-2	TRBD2	TGTGCCAGCAGCTTAGCGCGGGAGTTCGAGCAGTACTTC	CASSLAREFEQYF
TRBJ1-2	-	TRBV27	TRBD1	TGTGCCAGCAGTTCTTCCGGGACAGGGGGTGGCTATGGCTACACCTTC	CASSSSGTGGGYGYTF
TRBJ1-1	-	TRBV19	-	TGTGCCAGTGTGGGCGGGGCCCTTTATGAAGCTTTCTTT	CASVGGALYEAFF
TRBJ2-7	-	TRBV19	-	TGTGCCAGTAGTATAGGTCAGGGCTCCTACGAGCAGTACTTC	CASSIGQGSYEQYF
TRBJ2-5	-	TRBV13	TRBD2	TGTGCCAGCAGCACTTGGACTAGCCAAGAGACCCAGTACTTC	CASSTWTSQETQYF
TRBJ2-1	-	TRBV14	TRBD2	TGTGCCAGCAGCCACGAGCTAGCGGGAAACAATGAGCAGTTCTTC	CASSHELAGNNEQFF
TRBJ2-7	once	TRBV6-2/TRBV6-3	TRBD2	TGTGCCAGCAGCCCGACTAGCGGGAGTACCTACGAGCAGTACTTC	CASSPTSGSTYEQYF
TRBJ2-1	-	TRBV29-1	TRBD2	TGCAGCGTGGGGACTAGCGGATACAATGAGCAGTTCTTC	CSVGTSGYNEQFF